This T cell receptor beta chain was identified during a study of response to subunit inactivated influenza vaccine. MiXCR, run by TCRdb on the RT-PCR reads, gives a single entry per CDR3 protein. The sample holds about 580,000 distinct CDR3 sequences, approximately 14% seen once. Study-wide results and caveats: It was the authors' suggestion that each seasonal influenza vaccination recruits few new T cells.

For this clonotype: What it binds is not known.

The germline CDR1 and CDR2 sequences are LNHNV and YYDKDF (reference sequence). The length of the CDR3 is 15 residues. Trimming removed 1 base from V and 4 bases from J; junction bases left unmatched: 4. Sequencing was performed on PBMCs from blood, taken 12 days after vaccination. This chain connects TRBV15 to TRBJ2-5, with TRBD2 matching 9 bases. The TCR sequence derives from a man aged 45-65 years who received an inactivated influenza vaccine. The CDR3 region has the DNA TGTGCCACCAGCAGAGGCGGGGGGGCATCAGAGACCCAGTACTTC. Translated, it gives CATSRGGGASETQYF. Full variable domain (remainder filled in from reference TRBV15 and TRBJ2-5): DAMVIQNPRYQVTQFGKPVTLSCSQTLNHNVMYWYQQKSSQAPKLLFHYYDKDFNNEADTPDNFQSRRPNTSFCFLDIRSPGLGDTAMYLCATSRGGGASETQYFGPGTRLLVL.